This is a list of T cell receptor beta chains from one sample in a study of cytomegalovirus exposure and HLA in healthy donors. The table came from immunoSEQ multiplex PCR; TCRdb's copy has only in-frame clones and leaves some out. The repertoire includes 65,000 to 70,000 clones, roughly nine tenths of them detected once, and about 3% sits in the top ten. Material: PBMCs. These receptors all come from a man aged 18 to 35 in good health and CMV-seronegative. CDR3s include the opening cysteine and the closing phenylalanine or tryptophan. Fields, in order: V gene, J gene, clone size, CDR3 length, D gene, CDR3 DNA, CDR3 protein. D genes are given only for firm matches. Clone size is stated in some rows and not others, as once, few, many or a class when expanded.

TRBV19	TRBJ1-2	NA	14	NA	TGTGCCAGTAGTACGCCGACAGGAGATTATGGCTACACCTTC	CASSTPTGDYGYTF
TRBV7-8	TRBJ1-1	NA	15	NA	TGTGCCAGCAGCCTAAGGGGGAGGGGCCCCCATGAAGCTTTCTTT	CASSLRGRGPHEAFF
TRBV7-3	TRBJ2-3	NA	15	TRBD1	TGTGCCAGCAGCACTCGACAGGGCACGACAGATACGCAGTATTTT	CASSTRQGTTDTQYF
TRBV25-1	TRBJ1-3	NA	14	NA	TGTGCCAGCAGTGCGCACGGGGGAGGTAACACCATATATTTT	CASSAHGGGNTIYF
TRBV5-5	TRBJ2-1	NA	14	NA	TGTGCCAGCAGCTTATCCGGGTATAACAATGAGCAGTTCTTC	CASSLSGYNNEQFF
TRBV9	TRBJ2-6	NA	18	NA	TGTGCCAGCAGCGTAGGTCAGGGACTTTCCTCTGGGGCCAACGTCCTGACTTTC	CASSVGQGLSSGANVLTF
TRBV28	TRBJ2-7	NA	17	TRBD2	TGTGCCAGCAGTTACCAAACTAGCGGGAGGGTCACCTACGAGCAGTACTTC	CASSYQTSGRVTYEQYF
TRBV28	TRBJ2-1	NA	15	TRBD2	TGTGCCAGCAGTTTATCGGGACTAGCGGGAGATGAGCAGTTCTTC	CASSLSGLAGDEQFF
TRBV6-6	TRBJ2-7	NA	15	TRBD1	TGTGCCAGCAGTTACTCCGTGACGGACAGGTTGGGTCAGTACTTC	CASSYSVTDRLGQYF
TRBV6-5	TRBJ2-5	NA	14	NA	TGTGCCAGCAGTTACTCGTATAAAAAAGAGACCCAGTACTTC	CASSYSYKKETQYF
TRBV18	TRBJ2-1	NA	18	TRBD2	TGTGCCAGCTCGCCCTCTCTCTTTGGGGAGGGCCCCTACAATGAGCAGTTCTTC	CASSPSLFGEGPYNEQFF
TRBV7-2	TRBJ2-7	NA	14	NA	TGTGCCAGCAGCCCCCGGGAAGTACCGTACGAGCAGTACTTC	CASSPREVPYEQYF
TRBV5-4	TRBJ2-7	NA	15	TRBD2	TGTGCCAGCAGCCCCCGGGGGGACTCGTCCTACGAGCAGTACTTC	CASSPRGDSSYEQYF
TRBV2	TRBJ2-2	few	16	NA	TGTGCCAGCAGGCCGGCAGGGACTGCGAACACCGGGGAGCTGTTTTTT	CASRPAGTANTGELFF
TRBV28	TRBJ1-3	NA	14	NA	TGTGCCAGCAGTTTCCCCTCCCCCGGAAACACCATATATTTT	CASSFPSPGNTIYF
TRBV15	TRBJ1-4	NA	14	TRBD1	TGTGCCACCAGCAGGGACAGGGGGGATGAAAAACTGTTTTTT	CATSRDRGDEKLFF
TRBV19	TRBJ2-1	NA	14	TRBD1	TGTGCCAGTAGTCCTCGGACAGGGGGCCATGAGCAGTTCTTC	CASSPRTGGHEQFF
TRBV19	TRBJ1-3	NA	14	NA	TGTGCCAGTAGTGACACAAGCTCTGGAAACACCATATATTTT	CASSDTSSGNTIYF
TRBV18	TRBJ1-3	NA	13	NA	TGTGCCAGCTCATCGGAAAGGGGTAACACCATATATTTT	CASSSERGNTIYF
TRBV7-9	TRBJ2-3	NA	14	NA	TGTGCCAGCAGCCAGGGAACTAGCACAGATACGCAGTATTTT	CASSQGTSTDTQYF
TRBV28	TRBJ1-1	NA	17	NA	TGTGCCAGCAGTTTAGGAGGGATCGGCGGGACGAACACTGAAGCTTTCTTT	CASSLGGIGGTNTEAFF
TRBV6-6	TRBJ2-5	NA	15	NA	TGTGCCAGCAGTTACATGACCGGAGGGGCAGAGACCCAGTACTTC	CASSYMTGGAETQYF
TRBV28	TRBJ2-1	once	15	NA	TGTGCCAGCAGTTTCTCGAAGAGCTCCTACAATGAGCAGTTCTTC	CASSFSKSSYNEQFF
TRBV28	TRBJ1-5	NA	13	NA	TGTGCCAGCGGAGAGGCTCGCGATCAGCCCCAGCATTTT	CASGEARDQPQHF
TRBV27	TRBJ2-1	NA	15	TRBD2	TGTGCCAGCAGTTCCAGTGGACTAGTTCAGGATGAGCAGTTCTTC	CASSSSGLVQDEQFF
TRBV9	TRBJ2-2	NA	17	NA	TGTGCCAGCAGCGTATCTCGGAGCGGCGCGAACACCGGGGAGCTGTTTTTT	CASSVSRSGANTGELFF
TRBV6-5	TRBJ2-2	NA	14	NA	TGTGCCAGCAGTTACATCAGGGGCCCCGGGGAGCTGTTTTTT	CASSYIRGPGELFF
TRBV10-2	TRBJ1-4	NA	14	NA	TGCGCCAGCAGCGGGGTAATCTCATTTGAAAAACTGTTTTTT	CASSGVISFEKLFF
TRBV29-1	TRBJ2-7	NA	14	NA	TGCAGCGTCCGACCCGGGATCGGGGCCTACGAGCAGTACTTC	CSVRPGIGAYEQYF
TRBV4-2	TRBJ2-1	NA	20	TRBD2	TGTGCCAGCAGCCAGCACCCGGGACTAGCGGGAGAGAACTCCTACAATGAGCAGTTCTTC	CASSQHPGLAGENSYNEQFF
TRBV29-1	TRBJ2-3	NA	12	NA	TGCAGCGTTGTTGTGAGGGGGGATACGCAGTATTTT	CSVVVRGDTQYF
TRBV27	TRBJ1-5	once	13	NA	TGTGCCAGCAGTTTATTGGCAGATCAGCCCCAGCATTTT	CASSLLADQPQHF
TRBV21-1	TRBJ2-7	NA	16	NA	TGTGCCAGCAGCAAAGCGGTGTTAGCGGAGGACTACGAGCAGTACTTC	CASSKAVLAEDYEQYF
TRBV5-6	TRBJ2-1	NA	15	TRBD2	TGTGCCAGCAGCTTCGGGACTAGCGGGATAAATGAGCAGTTCTTC	CASSFGTSGINEQFF
TRBV6-1	TRBJ1-4	NA	14	NA	TGTGCCAGCATCTTGAGAGGGTTCGGTGAAAAACTGTTTTTT	CASILRGFGEKLFF
TRBV9	TRBJ2-7	NA	14	NA	TGTGCCAGCAGCGTAGCCCTAAGCTCCTACGAGCAGTACTTC	CASSVALSSYEQYF
TRBV2	TRBJ1-1	NA	15	NA	TGTGCCAGCAGCCCCCGTCTGGGGGCACAAACTGAAGCTTTCTTT	CASSPRLGAQTEAFF
TRBV7-9	TRBJ2-2	NA	14	NA	TGTGCCAGCAAGCCCAGGGTCTCCTCCGGGGAGCTGTTTTTT	CASKPRVSSGELFF
TRBV4-3	TRBJ2-3	NA	20	NA	TGCGCCAGCAGCCAAGAGGGCAGGGGGCTATCTAGCGGGATCACAGATACGCAGTATTTT	CASSQEGRGLSSGITDTQYF